The sample holds many counts of the clone carrying this TCR beta chain. The data belong to a study of early T cells in non-severe SARS-CoV-2 infection. TCRdb called the 5' RACE reads again in MiXCR, with one record for every CDR3 protein. This table holds approximately 19,000 distinct CDR3 sequences, more than 4.5% found once. The sequence came from an adult who was a healthcare worker with PCR-confirmed SARS-CoV-2 infection or an uninfected control (not recorded which). The specimen was whole blood.

CDR3 coding DNA: TGTGCCATACAACAATTAGAGGGTGGGGGAACCTACGAGCAGTACTTC. This encodes CAIQQLEGGGTYEQYF. The V and J genes are TRBV10-3 and TRBJ2-7, with D perhaps matching TRBD1 or TRBD2 (5 bases each). The CDR3 sequence is 16 residues long. Trimming stripped 9 bases from V and 2 bases from J, with 23 bases between. Germline assignment: CDR1 ENHRY and CDR2 SYGVKD.